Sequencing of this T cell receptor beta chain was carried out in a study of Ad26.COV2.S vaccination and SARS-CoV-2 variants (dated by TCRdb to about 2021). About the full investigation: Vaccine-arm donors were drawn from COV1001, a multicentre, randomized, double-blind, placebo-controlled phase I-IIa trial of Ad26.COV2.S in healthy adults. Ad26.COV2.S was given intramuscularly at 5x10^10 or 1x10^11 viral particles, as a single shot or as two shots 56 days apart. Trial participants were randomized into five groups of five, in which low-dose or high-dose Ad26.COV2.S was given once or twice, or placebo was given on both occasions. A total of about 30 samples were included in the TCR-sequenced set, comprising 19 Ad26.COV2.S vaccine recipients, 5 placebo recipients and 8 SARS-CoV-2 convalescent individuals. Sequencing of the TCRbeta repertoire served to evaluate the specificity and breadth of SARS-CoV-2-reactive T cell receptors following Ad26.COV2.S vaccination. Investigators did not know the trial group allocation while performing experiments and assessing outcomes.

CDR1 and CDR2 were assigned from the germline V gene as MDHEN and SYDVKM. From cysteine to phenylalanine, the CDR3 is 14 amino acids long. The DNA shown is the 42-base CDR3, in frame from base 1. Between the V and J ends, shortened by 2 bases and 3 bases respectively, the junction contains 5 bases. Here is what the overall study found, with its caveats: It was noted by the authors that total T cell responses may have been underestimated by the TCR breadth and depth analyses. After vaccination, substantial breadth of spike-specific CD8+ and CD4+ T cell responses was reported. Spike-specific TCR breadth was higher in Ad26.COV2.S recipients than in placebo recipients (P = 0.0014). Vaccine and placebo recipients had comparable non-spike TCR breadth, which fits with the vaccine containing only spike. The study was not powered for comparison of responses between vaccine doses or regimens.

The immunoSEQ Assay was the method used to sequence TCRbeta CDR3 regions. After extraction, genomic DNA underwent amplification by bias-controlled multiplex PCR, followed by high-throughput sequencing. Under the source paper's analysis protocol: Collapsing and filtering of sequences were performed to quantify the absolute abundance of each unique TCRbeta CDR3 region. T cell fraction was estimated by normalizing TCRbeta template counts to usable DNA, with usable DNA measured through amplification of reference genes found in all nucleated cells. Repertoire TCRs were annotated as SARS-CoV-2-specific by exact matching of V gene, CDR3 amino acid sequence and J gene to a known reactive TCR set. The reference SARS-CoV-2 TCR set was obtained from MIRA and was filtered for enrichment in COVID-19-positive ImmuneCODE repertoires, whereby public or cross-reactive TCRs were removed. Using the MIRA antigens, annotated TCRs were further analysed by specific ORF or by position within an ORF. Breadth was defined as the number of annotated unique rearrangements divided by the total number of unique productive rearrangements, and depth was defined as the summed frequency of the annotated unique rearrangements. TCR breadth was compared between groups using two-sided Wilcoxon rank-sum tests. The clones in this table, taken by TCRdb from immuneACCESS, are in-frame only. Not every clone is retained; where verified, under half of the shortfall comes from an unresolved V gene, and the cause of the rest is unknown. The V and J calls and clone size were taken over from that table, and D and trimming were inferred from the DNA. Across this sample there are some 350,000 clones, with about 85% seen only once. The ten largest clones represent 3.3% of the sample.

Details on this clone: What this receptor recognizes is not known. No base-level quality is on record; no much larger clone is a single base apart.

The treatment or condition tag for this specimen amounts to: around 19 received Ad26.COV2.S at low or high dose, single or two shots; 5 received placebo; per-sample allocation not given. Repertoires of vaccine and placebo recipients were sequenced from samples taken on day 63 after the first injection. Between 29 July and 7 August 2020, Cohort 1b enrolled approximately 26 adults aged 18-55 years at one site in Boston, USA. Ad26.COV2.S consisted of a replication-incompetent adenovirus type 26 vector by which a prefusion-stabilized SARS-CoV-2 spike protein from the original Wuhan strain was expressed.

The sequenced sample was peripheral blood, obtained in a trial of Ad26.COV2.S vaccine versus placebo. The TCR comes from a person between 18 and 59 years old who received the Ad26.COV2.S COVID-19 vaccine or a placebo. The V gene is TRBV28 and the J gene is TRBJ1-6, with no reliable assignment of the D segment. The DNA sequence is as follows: TGTGCCAGCAGTTTACGGAACTATAATTCACCCCTCCACTTT. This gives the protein CASSLRNYNSPLHF.